The rows below give T cell receptor beta chains drawn from one sample of a study of blood T cell repertoires in COVID-19. The method was immunoSEQ multiplex PCR; TCRdb's version includes in-frame clones alone and lacks a portion of them. Among about 260,000 clones, approximately 90% were seen once, and the ten largest hold over 3.5%. The sequencing input was peripheral blood. The receptor set was obtained from a woman in her thirties or forties with acute or convalescent COVID-19. Both conserved end residues are part of each CDR3. The D gene is left open where the match is weak. Clone size is stated in some rows and not others, as once, few, many or a class when expanded.

d_gene: NA
v_gene: TRBV5-1
j_gene: TRBJ1-4
len: 15
abundance: NA
CDR3aa: CASRGDATTNEKLFF
CDR3nt: TGCGCCAGCCGCGGGGACGCAACAACTAATGAAAAACTGTTTTTT

d_gene: TRBD1
v_gene: TRBV9
j_gene: TRBJ2-1
len: 14
abundance: NA
CDR3aa: CASSGQGGLAEQFF
CDR3nt: TGTGCCAGCAGCGGACAGGGGGGCCTAGCTGAGCAGTTCTTC

d_gene: NA
v_gene: TRBV6-6
j_gene: TRBJ1-2
len: 15
abundance: NA
CDR3aa: CASSGGVRSNYGYTF
CDR3nt: TGTGCCAGCAGTGGGGGCGTACGCTCTAACTATGGCTACACCTTC

d_gene: TRBD1
v_gene: TRBV5-1
j_gene: TRBJ1-6
len: 17
abundance: NA
CDR3aa: CASSWTGLVGHNSPLHF
CDR3nt: TGCGCCAGCAGCTGGACAGGGTTGGTTGGGCATAATTCACCCCTCCACTTT

d_gene: NA
v_gene: TRBV4-1
j_gene: TRBJ1-1
len: 17
abundance: NA
CDR3aa: CASSHSGLGGLNTEAFF
CDR3nt: TGCGCCAGCAGCCACTCGGGACTGGGGGGACTGAACACTGAAGCTTTCTTT

d_gene: NA
v_gene: TRBV2
j_gene: TRBJ1-5
len: 17
abundance: once
CDR3aa: CASSEAGGRGAIQPQHF
CDR3nt: TGTGCCAGCAGTGAAGCCGGAGGGAGGGGGGCTATTCAGCCCCAGCATTTT

d_gene: TRBD2
v_gene: TRBV7-2
j_gene: TRBJ2-5
len: 15
abundance: NA
CDR3aa: CASSYYSGAGETQYF
CDR3nt: TGTGCCAGCAGCTACTATAGCGGGGCCGGGGAGACCCAGTACTTC

d_gene: NA
v_gene: TRBV19
j_gene: TRBJ1-5
len: 16
abundance: NA
CDR3aa: CASTLLGGASNQPQHF
CDR3nt: TGTGCCAGTACCCTACTGGGAGGGGCGAGCAATCAGCCCCAGCATTTT

d_gene: NA
v_gene: TRBV2
j_gene: TRBJ1-1
len: 15
abundance: once
CDR3aa: CASLANPGGGTEAFF
CDR3nt: TGTGCCAGCCTAGCTAATCCTGGGGGGGGCACTGAAGCTTTCTTT

d_gene: NA
v_gene: TRBV19
j_gene: TRBJ1-5
len: 13
abundance: NA
CDR3aa: CASSLQAHQPQHF
CDR3nt: TGTGCCAGTAGTCTCCAGGCTCACCAGCCCCAGCATTTT

d_gene: TRBD2
v_gene: TRBV4-2
j_gene: TRBJ2-3
len: 16
abundance: NA
CDR3aa: CASSQKRGLSTDTQYF
CDR3nt: TGTGCCAGCAGCCAGAAGCGGGGTCTCAGCACAGATACGCAGTATTTT

d_gene: TRBD2
v_gene: TRBV4-1
j_gene: TRBJ2-3
len: 18
abundance: NA
CDR3aa: CASSPRTSGGSSTDTQYF
CDR3nt: TGCGCCAGCAGCCCTAGGACTAGCGGGGGATCAAGCACAGATACGCAGTATTTT

d_gene: TRBD2
v_gene: TRBV5-4
j_gene: TRBJ2-2
len: 17
abundance: NA
CDR3aa: CASSLSSRGGNTGELFF
CDR3nt: TGTGCCAGCAGCTTGTCTTCTCGCGGGGGGAACACCGGGGAGCTGTTTTTT

d_gene: NA
v_gene: TRBV29-1
j_gene: TRBJ1-1
len: 10
abundance: NA
CDR3aa: CSVQFTEAFF
CDR3nt: TGCAGCGTTCAGTTCACTGAAGCTTTCTTT

d_gene: TRBD2
v_gene: TRBV27
j_gene: TRBJ2-2
len: 19
abundance: NA
CDR3aa: CASSSRLAGALATTGELFF
CDR3nt: TGTGCCAGCAGTTCTCGACTAGCGGGGGCCCTCGCTACCACCGGGGAGCTGTTTTTT

d_gene: NA
v_gene: TRBV7-8
j_gene: TRBJ1-2
len: 13
abundance: NA
CDR3aa: CASSVSGVYGYTF
CDR3nt: TGTGCCAGCAGCGTCTCCGGGGTGTATGGCTACACCTTC

d_gene: NA
v_gene: TRBV2
j_gene: TRBJ1-1
len: 13
abundance: few
CDR3aa: CASKNSMNTEAFF
CDR3nt: TGTGCCAGCAAGAACAGTATGAACACTGAAGCTTTCTTT

d_gene: NA
v_gene: TRBV6-2/TRBV6-3
j_gene: TRBJ2-5
len: 11
abundance: NA
CDR3aa: CASSYPETQYF
CDR3nt: TGTGCCAGCAGTTATCCGGAGACCCAGTACTTC

d_gene: TRBD1
v_gene: TRBV27
j_gene: TRBJ1-1
len: 16
abundance: NA
CDR3aa: CASSFQGALKNTEAFF
CDR3nt: TGTGCCAGCAGTTTTCAGGGGGCGCTTAAGAACACTGAAGCTTTCTTT

d_gene: NA
v_gene: TRBV30
j_gene: TRBJ1-2
len: 12
abundance: once
CDR3aa: CAWSYTPYGYTF
CDR3nt: TGTGCCTGGAGTTACACACCTTATGGCTACACCTTC

d_gene: NA
v_gene: TRBV18
j_gene: TRBJ1-1
len: 14
abundance: NA
CDR3aa: CASSRGGVNTEAFF
CDR3nt: TGTGCCAGCTCACGTGGGGGCGTGAACACTGAAGCTTTCTTT

d_gene: NA
v_gene: TRBV5-1
j_gene: TRBJ1-2
len: 13
abundance: few
CDR3aa: CASSSYRTDGYTF
CDR3nt: TGCGCCAGCAGCAGTTACAGGACGGATGGCTACACCTTC

d_gene: TRBD1
v_gene: TRBV6-5
j_gene: TRBJ1-5
len: 14
abundance: NA
CDR3aa: CASRVDRGPKAQHF
CDR3nt: TGTGCCAGCAGAGTCGACAGGGGGCCTAAGGCCCAGCATTTT

d_gene: TRBD1
v_gene: TRBV24-1
j_gene: TRBJ1-2
len: 15
abundance: NA
CDR3aa: CATSDPDRAVSGYTF
CDR3nt: TGTGCCACCAGTGATCCGGACAGGGCGGTTAGTGGCTACACCTTC

d_gene: NA
v_gene: TRBV5-5
j_gene: TRBJ1-5
len: 17
abundance: NA
CDR3aa: CASSPTGGTYSNQPQHF
CDR3nt: TGTGCCAGCAGCCCCACTGGAGGGACGTATAGCAATCAGCCCCAGCATTTT

d_gene: NA
v_gene: TRBV9
j_gene: TRBJ1-2
len: 15
abundance: NA
CDR3aa: CASSADLIANYGYTF
CDR3nt: TGTGCCAGCAGCGCGGACTTGATAGCTAACTATGGCTACACCTTC

d_gene: TRBD1
v_gene: TRBV7-9
j_gene: TRBJ1-5
len: 17
abundance: NA
CDR3aa: CASSLDRTGLSNQPQHF
CDR3nt: TGTGCCAGCAGCTTAGATCGGACAGGGTTAAGCAATCAGCCCCAGCATTTT

d_gene: NA
v_gene: TRBV4-1
j_gene: TRBJ1-5
len: 15
abundance: once
CDR3aa: CASSQDAGTGQPQHF
CDR3nt: TGCGCCAGCAGCCAAGACGCGGGCACGGGGCAGCCCCAGCATTTT

d_gene: NA
v_gene: TRBV5-1
j_gene: TRBJ1-4
len: 15
abundance: NA
CDR3aa: CASSLTGQNNEKLFF
CDR3nt: TGCGCCAGCAGCTTGACAGGACAGAATAATGAAAAACTGTTTTTT

d_gene: TRBD1
v_gene: TRBV30
j_gene: TRBJ1-1
len: 13
abundance: NA
CDR3aa: CAWRQGADTEAFF
CDR3nt: TGTGCCTGGAGACAGGGGGCGGACACTGAAGCTTTCTTT

d_gene: NA
v_gene: TRBV13
j_gene: TRBJ2-3
len: 15
abundance: NA
CDR3aa: CASSLGAGLTDTQYF
CDR3nt: TGTGCCAGCAGCTTAGGGGCAGGGCTCACAGATACGCAGTATTTT

d_gene: TRBD1
v_gene: TRBV19
j_gene: TRBJ1-1
len: 16
abundance: NA
CDR3aa: CASSTAQGTGGTEAFF
CDR3nt: TGTGCCAGTAGTACCGCCCAGGGGACAGGGGGCACTGAAGCTTTCTTT

d_gene: NA
v_gene: TRBV4-1
j_gene: TRBJ1-1
len: 14
abundance: NA
CDR3aa: CASSRTGWDTEAFF
CDR3nt: TGCGCCAGCAGCCGAACGGGGTGGGACACTGAAGCTTTCTTT

d_gene: NA
v_gene: TRBV25-1
j_gene: TRBJ1-2
len: 13
abundance: NA
CDR3aa: CASSANFNYGYTF
CDR3nt: TGTGCCAGCAGTGCCAACTTTAACTATGGCTACACCTTC

d_gene: TRBD1
v_gene: TRBV3-1/TRBV3-2
j_gene: TRBJ1-2
len: 13
abundance: NA
CDR3aa: CASSLRTGLGYTF
CDR3nt: TGTGCCAGCAGCCTCCGGACAGGGTTAGGCTACACCTTC

d_gene: NA
v_gene: TRBV9
j_gene: TRBJ1-6
len: 13
abundance: NA
CDR3aa: CASSAGNNSPLHF
CDR3nt: TGTGCCAGCAGCGCAGGGAATAATTCACCCCTCCACTTT

d_gene: TRBD1
v_gene: TRBV6-2/TRBV6-3
j_gene: TRBJ1-2
len: 18
abundance: NA
CDR3aa: CASSKSLTPGQSNYGYTF
CDR3nt: TGTGCCAGCAGCAAGAGTCTGACACCGGGACAGTCTAACTATGGCTACACCTTC

d_gene: NA
v_gene: TRBV27
j_gene: TRBJ2-3
len: 14
abundance: NA
CDR3aa: CASSFTGGQGTQYF
CDR3nt: TGTGCCAGCAGTTTCACCGGGGGGCAAGGAACGCAGTATTTT

d_gene: NA
v_gene: TRBV24-1
j_gene: TRBJ2-3
len: 16
abundance: NA
CDR3aa: CATSDLVGAGTDTQYF
CDR3nt: TGTGCCACCAGTGATTTGGTGGGGGCCGGCACAGATACGCAGTATTTT

d_gene: TRBD2
v_gene: TRBV7-8
j_gene: TRBJ2-3
len: 16
abundance: once
CDR3aa: CASSPRGGGRTDTQYF
CDR3nt: TGTGCCAGCAGCCCACGGGGGGGAGGTCGGACAGATACGCAGTATTTT

d_gene: NA
v_gene: TRBV3-1/TRBV3-2
j_gene: TRBJ1-1
len: 13
abundance: NA
CDR3aa: CASSQVSRNEAFF
CDR3nt: TGTGCCAGCAGCCAAGTTAGCCGGAATGAAGCTTTCTTT

d_gene: NA
v_gene: TRBV5-3
j_gene: TRBJ1-1
len: 18
abundance: NA
CDR3aa: CARSLRPGRALQNTEAFF
CDR3nt: TGTGCCAGAAGCTTGAGGCCGGGCAGGGCCCTTCAGAACACTGAAGCTTTCTTT

d_gene: NA
v_gene: TRBV7-2
j_gene: TRBJ2-2
len: 16
abundance: NA
CDR3aa: CASSLASGLMGGELFF
CDR3nt: TGTGCCAGCAGCTTAGCGTCGGGACTGATGGGCGGGGAGCTGTTTTTT